This TCR beta chain appears in the sequencing data of a study of cytomegalovirus exposure and HLA in healthy donors. Study-level results: According to the study, 160 or so TCR beta chains were cytomegalovirus-associated. A later analysis found most CMV-associated TCR beta chains apparently HLA-restricted.

The PCR employed 60 Vbeta primers together with 13 Jbeta primers. The protocol was immunoSEQ multiplex PCR, while the TCRdb copy is restricted to in-frame clones and leaves out a portion. The sample shows around 50,000 clones, and 10% to 15% sits with its ten largest clones. Points on this clone: Its antigen is unknown.

The CDR3 loop spans 11 amino acids. Germline loops: CDR1 SNHLY, CDR2 FYNNEI. Trimming shortened V by 6 bases and J by 7 bases, and 10 bases separated the two germline ends. The sequenced material came from PBMCs. The TCR sequence derives from a woman aged 25 to 45 in good health and CMV-seropositive. The chain has TRBV2 and TRBJ2-7; a weak D match, TRBD2 (6 bases). The DNA for the CDR3 is TGTGCCAGCAGCCCAGGACTAGAGCAGTACTTC. This sequence encodes CASSPGLEQYF. The entire variable domain, with the rest obtained from reference TRBV2 and TRBJ2-7, is as follows: EPEVTQTPSHQVTQMGQEVILRCVPISNHLYFYWYRQILGQKVEFLVSFYNNEISEKSEIFDDQFSVERPDGSNFTLKIRSTKLEDSAMYFCASSPGLEQYFGPGTRLTVT.